Here is one T cell receptor beta chain with its context. The antigen remains unidentified. Time point defined: persistent/refractory GD, antithyroid drugs over 5 years with positive TRAb. The TCR library was prepared using RNA isolated from PBMCs. This sample is drawn from a study of regulatory T cells in long-lasting Graves disease. Study-level results: Study was limited to peripheral blood, excluding thyroid tissue.

CDR1 is SGHRS, CDR2 YFSETQ, per germline. V was shortened by 6 bases and J by 0 bases, with 18 bases between the two germline ends. The CDR3 loop spans 17 amino acids. Researchers made TCR beta libraries by using iRepertoire HTBI primers and running Arm-PCR on CDR3 regions. MiXCR, run by TCRdb on the multiplex PCR reads, gives a single entry per CDR3 protein. The repertoire has more than 350,000 distinct CDR3 sequences, around a fifth of them found once; the top ten carry 14%. Material: peripheral blood mononuclear cells (PBMCs), obtained when the disease was refractory, from a patient treated with antithyroid drugs. The chain links TRBV5-1 to TRBJ2-2; either TRBD1 or TRBD2 may supply D (5 bases each). This TCR was recovered from a female donor with Graves disease. The CDR3 nucleotides read TGCGCCAGCACCAATTGGGGGTCTGCCACGAACACCGGGGAGCTGTTTTTT. It is translated as CASTNWGSATNTGELFF.